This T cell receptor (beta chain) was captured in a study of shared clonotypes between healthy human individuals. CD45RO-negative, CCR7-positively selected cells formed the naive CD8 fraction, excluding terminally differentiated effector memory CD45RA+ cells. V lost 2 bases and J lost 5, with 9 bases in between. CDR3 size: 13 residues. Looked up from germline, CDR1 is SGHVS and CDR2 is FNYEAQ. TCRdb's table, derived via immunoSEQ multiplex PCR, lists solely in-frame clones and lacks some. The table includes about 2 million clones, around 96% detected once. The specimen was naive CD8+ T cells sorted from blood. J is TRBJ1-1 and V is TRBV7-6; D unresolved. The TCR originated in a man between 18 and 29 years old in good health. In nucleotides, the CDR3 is TGTGCCAGCAGCTTAATAATGGGAACTGAAGCTTTCTTT. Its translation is CASSLIMGTEAFF. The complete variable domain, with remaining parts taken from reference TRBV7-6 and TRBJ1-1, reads GAGVSQSPRYKVTKRGQDVALRCDPISGHVSLYWYRQALGQGPEFLTYFNYEAQQDKSGLPNDRFSAERPEGSISTLTIQRTEQRDSAMYRCASSLIMGTEAFFGQGTRLTVV.